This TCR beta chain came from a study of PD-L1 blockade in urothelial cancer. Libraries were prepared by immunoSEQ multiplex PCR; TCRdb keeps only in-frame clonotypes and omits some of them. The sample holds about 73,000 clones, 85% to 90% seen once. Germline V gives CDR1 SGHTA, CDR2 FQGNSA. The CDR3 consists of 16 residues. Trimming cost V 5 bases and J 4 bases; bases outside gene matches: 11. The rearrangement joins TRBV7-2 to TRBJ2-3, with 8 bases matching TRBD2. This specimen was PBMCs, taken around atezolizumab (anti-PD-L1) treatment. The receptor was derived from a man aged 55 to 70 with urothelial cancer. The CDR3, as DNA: TGTGCCAGCAGCACCCGGTTGGCGGGGGGCGCAGATACGCAGTATTTT. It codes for CASSTRLAGGADTQYF.